This TCR beta chain was recorded in a study of blood T cells in healthy people across ages. The germline V gene encodes CDR1 SGHTA and CDR2 FQGNSA. The CDR3 is 17 amino acids. Trimming took 3 bases from V and 0 from J; bases not matched to a gene: 7. Using a J-beta primer mix together with a sample-barcoded 5' primer, a second PCR was run for roughly 7 to 12 cycles. Tags on each cDNA molecule came from a template-switch adaptor with 12 random nucleotides. TCRdb re-called the 5' RACE reads with MiXCR, one entry per CDR3 protein. The table has roughly 2 million distinct CDR3 sequences, 49% seen once. General observations from the study: Diversity was higher, and naive CD4+ cells more numerous, in long-lived donors than in aged donors.

Note on this clonotype: Its matching antigen is unknown.

PBMCs, at least 6 million per sample, were isolated. The chain recombines TRBV7-2 with TRBJ2-7, with 11 positions matching TRBD2. The TCR originated in a woman aged 40 to 49 in good health. Sample: blood. Here the CDR3 DNA reads TGTGCCAGCAGCTTTCGTAGCGGGGGGGTGAGCTCCTACGAGCAGTACTTC. Amino acid sequence: CASSFRSGGVSSYEQYF.